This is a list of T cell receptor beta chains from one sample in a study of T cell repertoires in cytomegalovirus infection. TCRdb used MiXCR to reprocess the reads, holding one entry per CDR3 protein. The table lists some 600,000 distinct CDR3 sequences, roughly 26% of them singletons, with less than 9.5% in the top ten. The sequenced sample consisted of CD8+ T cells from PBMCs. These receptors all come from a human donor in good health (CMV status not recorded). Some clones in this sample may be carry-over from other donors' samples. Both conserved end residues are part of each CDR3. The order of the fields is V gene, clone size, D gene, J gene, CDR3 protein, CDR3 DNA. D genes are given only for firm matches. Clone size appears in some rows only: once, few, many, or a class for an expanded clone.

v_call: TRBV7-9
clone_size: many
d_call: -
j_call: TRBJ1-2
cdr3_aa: CASSGQSNYGYTF
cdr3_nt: TGTGCCAGCAGCGGACAGAGTAACTATGGCTACACCTTC

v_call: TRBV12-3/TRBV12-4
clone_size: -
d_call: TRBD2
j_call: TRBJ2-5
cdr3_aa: CASSLSSGEETQYF
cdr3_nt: TGTGCCAGCAGTTTATCTAGCGGGGAAGAGACCCAGTACTTC

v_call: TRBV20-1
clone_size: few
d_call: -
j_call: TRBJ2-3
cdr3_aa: CSARDLYSPNTDTQYF
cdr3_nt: TGCAGTGCTAGAGATCTATACAGCCCAAACACAGATACGCAGTATTTT

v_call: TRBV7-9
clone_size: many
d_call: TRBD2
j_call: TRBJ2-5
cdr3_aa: CASSFPRSGGTGGEETQYF
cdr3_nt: TGTGCCAGCAGCTTCCCTCGGAGCGGGGGAACGGGTGGGGAAGAGACCCAGTACTTC

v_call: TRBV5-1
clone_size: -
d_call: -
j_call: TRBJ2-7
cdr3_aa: CASSLEDARTYEQYF
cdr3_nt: TGCGCCAGCAGCTTGGAAGATGCCAGAACCTACGAGCAGTACTTC

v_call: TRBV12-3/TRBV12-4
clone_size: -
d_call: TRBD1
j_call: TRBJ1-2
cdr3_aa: CASKLGYRDRIFNYGYTF
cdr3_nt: TGTGCCAGCAAGTTGGGATACAGGGACAGAATTTTTAACTATGGCTACACCTTC

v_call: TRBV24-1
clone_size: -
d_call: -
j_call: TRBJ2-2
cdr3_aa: CATSRDTSNTGELSF
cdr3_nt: TGTGCCACCAGCCGGGACACGTCGAACACCGGGGAGCTGTCTTTT

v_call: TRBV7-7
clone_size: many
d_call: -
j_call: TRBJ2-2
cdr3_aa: CASGPGQHTGELFF
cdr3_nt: TGTGCTAGCGGGCCGGGACAACACACCGGGGAGCTGTTTTTT

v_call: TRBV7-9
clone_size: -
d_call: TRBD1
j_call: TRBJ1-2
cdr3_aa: CASSARQGPGYTF
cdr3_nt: TGTGCCAGCAGCGCGCGACAGGGGCCGGGCTACACCTTC

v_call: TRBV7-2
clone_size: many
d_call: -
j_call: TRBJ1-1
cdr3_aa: CASSFQGSPTEAFF
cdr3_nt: TGTGCCAGCAGCTTCCAGGGTAGTCCCACTGAAGCTTTCTTT

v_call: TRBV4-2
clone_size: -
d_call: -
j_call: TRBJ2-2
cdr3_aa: CASSQKGFANTGELFF
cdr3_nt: TGTGCCAGCAGCCAAAAAGGATTCGCGAACACCGGGGAGCTGTTTTTT

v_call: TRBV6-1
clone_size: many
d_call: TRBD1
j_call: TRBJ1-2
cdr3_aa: CAGFTGGYGYTF
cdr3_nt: TGTGCCGGCTTTACAGGGGGCTATGGCTACACCTTC

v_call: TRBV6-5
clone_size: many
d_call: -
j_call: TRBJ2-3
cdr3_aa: CASSGGYTDTQYF
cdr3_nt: TGTGCCAGCAGCGGGGGCTACACAGATACGCAGTATTTT

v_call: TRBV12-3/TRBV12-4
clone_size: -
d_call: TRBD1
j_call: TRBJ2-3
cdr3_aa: CASSSTGQGEVDTQYF
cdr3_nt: TGTGCCAGCAGTTCCACGGGACAGGGGGAAGTAGATACGCAGTATTTT

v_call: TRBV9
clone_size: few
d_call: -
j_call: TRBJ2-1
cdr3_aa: CASSVDGETYNEQFF
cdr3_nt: TGTGCCAGCAGCGTAGATGGGGAAACCTACAATGAGCAGTTCTTC

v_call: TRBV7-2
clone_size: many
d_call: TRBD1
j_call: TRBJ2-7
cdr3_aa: CASRPRDRGSDEQYF
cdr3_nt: TGTGCCAGCAGGCCCCGGGACAGGGGTTCGGACGAGCAGTACTTC

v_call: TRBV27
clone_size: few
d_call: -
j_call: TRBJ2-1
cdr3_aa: CASRGDPYNEQFF
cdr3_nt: TGTGCCAGCAGAGGGGACCCCTACAATGAGCAGTTCTTC

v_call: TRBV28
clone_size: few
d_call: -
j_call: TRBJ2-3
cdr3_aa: CASSLFLARGGGSEQTQYF
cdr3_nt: TGTGCCAGCAGTTTATTTTTAGCCCGAGGCGGGGGCTCGGAGCAGACGCAGTATTTT

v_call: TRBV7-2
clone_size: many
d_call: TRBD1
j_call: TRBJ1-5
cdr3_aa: CASSGRTGAGQPQHF
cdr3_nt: TGTGCCAGCAGCGGACGGACAGGGGCCGGCCAGCCCCAGCATTTT

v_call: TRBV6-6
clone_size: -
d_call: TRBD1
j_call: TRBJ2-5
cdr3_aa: CASRNRDRGRETQYF
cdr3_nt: TGTGCCAGCAGGAACCGGGACAGGGGGCGAGAGACCCAGTACTTC

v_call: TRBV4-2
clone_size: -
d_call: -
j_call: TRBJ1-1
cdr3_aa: CASSQDQGMNTEAFF
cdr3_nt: TGTGCCAGCAGCCAAGACCAGGGAATGAACACTGAAGCTTTCTTT

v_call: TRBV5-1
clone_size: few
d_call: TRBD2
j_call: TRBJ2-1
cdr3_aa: CASSSVAGEANEQFF
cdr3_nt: TGCGCCAGCAGCAGTGTAGCGGGGGAAGCCAATGAGCAGTTCTTC

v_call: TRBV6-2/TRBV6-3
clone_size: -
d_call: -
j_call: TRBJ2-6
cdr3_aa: CASSSRGIGANVLTF
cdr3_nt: TGTGCCAGCAGTTCACGAGGGATAGGGGCCAACGTCCTGACTTTC

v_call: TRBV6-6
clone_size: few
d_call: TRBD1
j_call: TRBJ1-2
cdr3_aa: CASSYSIIQGQGYTF
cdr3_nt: TGTGCCAGCAGTTACTCGATAATCCAGGGACAGGGCTACACCTTC

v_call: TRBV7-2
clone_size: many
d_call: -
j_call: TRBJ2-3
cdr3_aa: CASSLKGGVVDTQYF
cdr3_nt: TGTGCCAGCAGCCTAAAGGGCGGGGTTGTAGATACGCAGTATTTT

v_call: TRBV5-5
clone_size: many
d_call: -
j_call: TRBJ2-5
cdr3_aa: CASSLYTVGETQYF
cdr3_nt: TGTGCCAGCAGCTTATACACCGTAGGAGAGACCCAGTACTTC

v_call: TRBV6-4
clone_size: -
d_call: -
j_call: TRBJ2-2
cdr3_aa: CASSDMETGSGELFF
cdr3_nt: TGTGCCAGCAGTGACATGGAGACAGGCTCCGGGGAGCTGTTTTTT

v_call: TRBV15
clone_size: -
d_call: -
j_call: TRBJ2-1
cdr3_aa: CATSRDRDYEQFF
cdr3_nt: TGTGCCACCAGCAGAGACAGGGATTATGAGCAGTTCTTC

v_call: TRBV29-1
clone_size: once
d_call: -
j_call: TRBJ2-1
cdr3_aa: CSVLLTNGGEQFF
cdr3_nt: TGCAGCGTTCTGCTGACGAATGGAGGTGAGCAGTTCTTC

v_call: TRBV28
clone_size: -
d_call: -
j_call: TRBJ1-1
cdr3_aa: CASNPGETEAFF
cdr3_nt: TGTGCCAGCAACCCCGGCGAGACTGAAGCTTTCTTT

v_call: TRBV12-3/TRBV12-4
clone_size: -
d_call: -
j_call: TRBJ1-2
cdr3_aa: CASSFYYARPNYGYTF
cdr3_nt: TGTGCCAGCAGTTTTTATTATGCGAGACCAAACTATGGCTACACCTTC

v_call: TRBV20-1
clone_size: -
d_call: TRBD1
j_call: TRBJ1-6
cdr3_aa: CSARKPGQRNSPLHF
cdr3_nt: TGCAGTGCTAGAAAGCCGGGACAGCGGAATTCACCCCTCCACTTT